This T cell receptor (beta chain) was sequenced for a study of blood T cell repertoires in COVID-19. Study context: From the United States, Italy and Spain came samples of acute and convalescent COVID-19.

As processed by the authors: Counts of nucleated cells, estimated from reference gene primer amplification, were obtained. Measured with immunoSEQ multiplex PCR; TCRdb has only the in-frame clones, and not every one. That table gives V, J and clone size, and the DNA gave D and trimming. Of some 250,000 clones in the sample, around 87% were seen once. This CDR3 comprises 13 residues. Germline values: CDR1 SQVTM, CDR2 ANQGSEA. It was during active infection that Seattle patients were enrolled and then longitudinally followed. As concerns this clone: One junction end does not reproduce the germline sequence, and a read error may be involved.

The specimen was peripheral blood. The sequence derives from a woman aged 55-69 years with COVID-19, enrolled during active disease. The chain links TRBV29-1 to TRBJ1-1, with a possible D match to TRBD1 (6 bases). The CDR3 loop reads CSVEAGVAPEAFF. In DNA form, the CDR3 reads TGCAGCGTTGAAGCAGGGGTTGCCCCTGAGGCTTTCTTT.